The sequence of this T cell receptor beta chain was determined in a study of human T cells and chemical hapten exposure. General study points: Among expanded TCRs, significantly more large CDR3 similarity clusters formed than among controls.

This clonotype was seen only a few times. Its antigen is not known. Time point meaning: pre-sensitization, week 0. Noted treatment: therapeutic diphenylcyclopropenone sensitization with weekly scalp DPC. Samples of blood were obtained prior to the application of each patch test. Unfractionated whole blood served as the source for total RNA extraction. The library labeled individual cDNA molecules by adding unique molecular identifiers to them. One entry per CDR3 protein, called by TCRdb with MiXCR from the RACE reads. This repertoire shows more than 80,000 distinct CDR3 sequences, around 10% found once; its top ten account for 1.6%. This specimen was whole blood, taken in connection with sensitization to the hapten diphenylcyclopropenone (DPC). The sequence was obtained from a woman in her 50s with alopecia areata. Some clones in this sample may be carry-over from other donors' samples.

CDR3 DNA: TGCAGTGCTAGAGACCCGCAGGGGAGCTCCTATAATTCACCCCTCCACTTT. Translation gives CSARDPQGSSYNSPLHF. This rearrangement joins TRBV20-1 to TRBJ1-6; TRBD1 is a possible D gene (6 bases). This CDR3 is built from 17 residues. V lost 0 bases, J lost 0 bases, and 12 bases lay in between. Germline V gene lookup returns CDR1 DFQATT and CDR2 SNEGSKA (reference sequence).